This T cell receptor (beta chain) originates from a study of T cell responses to AZD1222 COVID-19 vaccine (dated by TCRdb to the early 2020s). About the investigation overall: AZD1222 recipients whose second dose came at about 4 weeks and those whose second dose came at about 12 weeks were combined into one group, since spike-specific TCR depth and breadth did not differ between the two schedules. Trial participants were enrolled by age into subgroups of 18-55, 56-69 and 70-plus years, and around 150, 28 and 57 TCR-sequenced participants, respectively, were included in these subgroups. A total of just over 230 trial participants underwent TCR sequencing, of whom 200 to 220 had received two doses of AZD1222 and around 25 had received two doses of the MenACWY control vaccine.

This clone was seen a handful of times. Its antigen is not yet known. Per-nucleotide qualities are absent, and no much larger clonotype sits a single base away. The CDR3 regions of human TCRbeta chains were analyzed by immunosequencing. Turning to the authors' computational methods: TCRs in the repertoires were matched against a reference library of SARS-CoV-2-specific TCRs that had been generated with the MIRA antigen-specificity platform. Breadth was defined as the fraction of unique TCRs that were SARS-CoV-2-associated. Depth was defined as the fraction of total T cells that were SARS-CoV-2-associated. Using the MIRA data, each spike-specific TCR was mapped to the spike region that the TCR reacts to and placed in a CD4 or CD8 class. Log10-transformed breadth and depth values were compared by one-way ANOVA with Sidak's multiple comparisons tests. TCRdb carries this immuneACCESS record with in-frame sequences only. Its versions omit some clonotypes, under half of them owing to an unresolved V gene in the studies checked, with the rest unexplained. V and J calls and clone size are copied from that table; D and trimming were computed from the DNA. The sample yields around 80,000 clones; about 82% were counted once. 8.7% of the sample is held by the ten biggest clonotypes.

The paper as a whole reports these results and caveats: Because no day 14 peak-response samples were available, the repertoires could be characterized only after the peak T cell response. Conclusions about previously exposed vaccinees were limited because only six AZD1222 recipients were SARS-CoV-2 seropositive at baseline. Nearly half of unique spike-specific TCRs reportedly recognized epitopes outside regions mutated in the B.1.351 and B.1.1.7 variants. Vaccine-associated CD4 TCRs spanned the whole spike protein, with dominant responses in regions 160-218 and 743-854. In the small 56-69-year group, the increase in depth fell short of significance, most likely because of low power. Most participants were white British and females outnumbered males, and the authors suggested that clonal diversity may have been underestimated. After two AZD1222 doses, spike-specific TCR breadth and depth were significantly higher than at day 0 and than in MenACWY recipients.

The germline V gene gives CDR1 as SGHAT and CDR2 as FQNNGV. Ends trimmed: V by 1 base, J by 2 bases; bases unmatched to a gene: 13. The CDR3 has 18 amino acids, counting the end cysteine and phenylalanine. Of all the DNA, just the CDR3 is kept, 54 bases in frame from base 1. According to the study, the label for this sample's time point signals: baseline before first vaccination. The vaccinee samples were drawn from two UK trials, COV001 and COV002, one of which was a single-blind randomized controlled phase 2/3 trial testing AZD1222 (ChAdOx1 nCoV-19) in healthy adults. Trial participant PBMC samples were collected at day 0 and day 28 after the second dose for TCRbeta chain sequencing.

The sequence links TRBV11-2 to TRBJ1-2, and 7 bases in between align with TRBD1. The sample consisted of peripheral blood, taken on day 0 of AZD1222 vaccination. This clonotype originated in an adult in good health. The CDR3 here reads CASSLVQGRRIGNYGYTF. The nucleotides read TGTGCCAGCAGCTTAGTACAGGGGAGAAGGATTGGGAACTATGGCTACACCTTC.